A single sample gave rise to the 15 T cell receptor beta chains below, sequenced in a study of T cell responses to AZD1222 COVID-19 vaccine. Produced via immunoSEQ multiplex PCR; TCRdb's table is partial and in-frame only. The table lists roughly 160,000 clones, more than 75% of them singletons, with over 4% in the top ten. The sequenced sample was peripheral blood, obtained 28 days after the second AZD1222 dose. These receptors were obtained from an adult who received the AZD1222 COVID-19 vaccine.

The genes are TRBV18 and TRBJ2-6, with D perhaps TRBD1 (5 bases). Germline loops: CDR1 KGHSH, CDR2 LQKENI. V was shortened by 4 bases and J by 1 base, with 23 bases between the two germline ends. The CDR3 is made up of 20 amino acids. Here the CDR3 DNA reads TGTGCCAGCTCACAAAAGATTCTGCAGGGCTTTGCATCTGGGGCCAACGTCCTGACTTTC. Encoded protein: CASSQKILQGFASGANVLTF. Using reference TRBV18 and TRBJ2-6 for the parts outside the CDR3, the full variable domain is NAGVMQNPRHLVRRRGQEARLRCSPMKGHSHVYWYRQLPEEGLKFMVYLQKENIIDESGMPKERFSAEFPKEGPSILRIQQVVRGDSAAYFCASSQKILQGFASGANVLTFGAGSRLTVL.

The chain recombines TRBV2 with TRBJ2-3; 7 bases map to TRBD2. The CDR3 totals 13 residues. V was clipped by 10 bases and J by 1 base; unmatched bases: 5. Germline V gene sequence: CDR1 SNHLY, CDR2 FYNNEI. The CDR3 spells CATREDGTDTQYF. The CDR3 bases are TGTGCCACCCGGGAGGACGGCACAGATACGCAGTATTTT.

A word on this clone: Its ends do not fully match the called genes, so a read error is possible. The rearrangement links TRBV5-8 to TRBJ2-1, with D possibly being TRBD1 or TRBD2 (5 bases each). The length of the CDR3 is 11 residues. Per germline, CDR1 SGHTS and CDR2 YDEGEE. The CDR3 region is CASSPRTGRVF. CDR3 nucleotide sequence: TGTGCCAGCAGCCCGAGGACGGGGCGGGTCTTC.

The J gene is TRBJ2-7, the V gene TRBV14; TRBD2 aligns across 7 bases. Looked up from germline, CDR1 is SGHDN and CDR2 is FVKESK. The junction had 4 bases not matched to a gene; V was cut back by 4 bases and J by 1 base. This CDR3 is built from 14 residues. The CDR3 here is CASSPWGGSYEQYF. The CDR3 bases are TGTGCCAGCAGCCCTTGGGGGGGGTCCTACGAGCAGTACTTC.

This clone was counted between two and nine times. This chain connects TRBV18 to TRBJ1-4; no clear D. V gave up 6 bases and J gave up 8 bases, with 19 bases separating them. CDR3 length: 15 residues. CDR1 is KGHSH, CDR2 LQKENI, per germline. For the CDR3, the DNA is TGTGCCAGCTCTTACGGCGGCGGAGAGGAAGAAAAACTGTTTTTT. It codes for CASSYGGGEEEKLFF. Complete variable domain (other parts from reference TRBV18 and TRBJ1-4): NAGVMQNPRHLVRRRGQEARLRCSPMKGHSHVYWYRQLPEEGLKFMVYLQKENIIDESGMPKERFSAEFPKEGPSILRIQQVVRGDSAAYFCASSYGGGEEEKLFFGSGTQLSVL.

The CDR3 reads CASTDQEFTYEQYF. DNA for the CDR3: TGCGCCAGCACCGACCAGGAGTTCACCTACGAGCAGTACTTC. The genes are TRBV5-1 and TRBJ2-7; D remains ambiguous. V was trimmed by 6 bases and J by 2 bases, leaving 15 bases between them. This CDR3 region has 14 residues. Germline CDR1 SGHRS, CDR2 YFSETQ.

The rearrangement links TRBV18 to TRBJ2-5, with TRBD2 as a possible D gene (5 bases). This CDR3 comprises 14 residues. Germline-derived CDR1 and CDR2 are KGHSH and LQKENI. V was shortened by 6 bases and J by 5 bases, with 16 bases between the two germline ends. Written as DNA, the CDR3 is TGTGCCAGCTCCCTTCTCGGAGGCGACGAGACCCAGTACTTC. Translation gives CASSLLGGDETQYF. The full variable domain, its missing parts supplied by reference TRBV18 and TRBJ2-5, is NAGVMQNPRHLVRRRGQEARLRCSPMKGHSHVYWYRQLPEEGLKFMVYLQKENIIDESGMPKERFSAEFPKEGPSILRIQQVVRGDSAAYFCASSLLGGDETQYFGPGTRLLVL.

The chain recombines TRBV24-1 with TRBJ2-1; D unclear. The CDR3 contains 12 residues. Germline loops: CDR1 KGHDR, CDR2 SFDVKD. V was clipped by 3 bases and J by 7 bases, with 6 bases between them. CDR3 nucleotide sequence: TGTGCCACCAGTGATCTCAAGAATGAGCAGTTCTTC. Protein product: CATSDLKNEQFF.

The chain carries TRBV19 and TRBJ2-2; D call uncertain. Germline-derived CDR1 and CDR2 are LNHDA and SQIVND (reference sequence). The CDR3 loop spans 11 amino acids. Trimming took off 8 bases at V and 4 bases at J, with 5 bases between the two ends. This CDR3 reads CASWITGELFF. CDR3 DNA sequence: TGTGCCAGTTGGATCACCGGGGAGCTGTTTTTT.

The count of this clone is one. This chain uses TRBV6-5 with TRBJ1-1; D possibly corresponds to TRBD1 (6 bases). V was trimmed by 6 bases and J by 8 bases, leaving 10 bases between them. The germline CDR1 and CDR2 sequences are MNHEY and SVGAGI. There are 11 residues in the CDR3. In DNA form, the CDR3 reads TGTGCCAGCAGACGTGGACAGGAAGCTTTCTTT. Translated, it gives CASRRGQEAFF.

This clone turned up a few times. The chain has TRBV10-3 and TRBJ1-1; D gene unclear. V lost 4 bases, J lost 2 bases, and 8 bases lay in between. The CDR3 has 13 amino acids. The germline V gene has CDR1 ENHRY and CDR2 SYGVKD. The CDR3 region has the DNA TGTGCCATCAGTGCGGCCCCTAACACTGAAGCTTTCTTT. The encoded protein is CAISAAPNTEAFF.

V gene TRBV3-1 (or the pseudogene TRBV3-2) combines with J gene TRBJ2-3; 9 bases are a match to TRBD2. CDR1 is LGHDT, CDR2 YNNKEL, per germline (reference sequence). Trimming removed 3 bases from V and 3 bases from J; junction bases left unmatched: 1. The CDR3 runs 14 residues. CDR3 in DNA: TGTGCCAGCAGCCAGACTAGCGGAACAGATACGCAGTATTTT. Protein product: CASSQTSGTDTQYF.

CDR3 nucleotides: TGTGCCTGGAGTGTAACCCGGTCCAATATAATGAATCAGCCCCAGCATTTT. Its protein is CAWSVTRSNIMNQPQHF. The chain has TRBV30 and TRBJ1-5; D unresolved. V lost 0 bases, J lost 4 bases, and 19 bases lay in between. CDR3 size: 17 residues. The germline CDR1 and CDR2 sequences are GTSNPN and SVGIG (reference sequence).

The V call is TRBV12-3 or TRBV12-4, the J call TRBJ2-5; the D is unclear. CDR3 size: 11 residues. Trimming removed 6 bases from V and 4 bases from J, with 6 bases in between. The DNA of the CDR3 is TGTGCCAGCAGCCTTCTAGAGACCCAGTACTTC. Translated: CASSLLETQYF.

The V call is TRBV4-2, the J call TRBJ1-6; perhaps TRBD1 as D (6 bases). CDR1 LGHNA and CDR2 YNFKEQ come from the germline V gene. CDR3 size: 15 residues. The ends were cut back, 3 bases at V and 3 bases at J, with 9 bases in the middle. The CDR3 nucleotides read TGTGCCAGCAGCCATCGGACAGACTATAATTCACCCCTCCACTTT. The encoded protein is CASSHRTDYNSPLHF.